This entry features one T cell receptor (beta chain) sequence. Germline CDR1 SNHLY, CDR2 FYNNEI. There are 13 residues in the CDR3. V lost 5 bases and J lost 3, with 11 bases in between. TCR beta CDR3 region amplification was performed from RNA transcripts. Primed by the HTBI set, a first-round RT-PCR was run on the TCR CDR3. MiXCR was run by TCRdb on the multiplex PCR reads, yielding one entry per CDR3 protein. Of approximately 700,000 distinct CDR3 sequences in the sample, about 45% were seen once. This sample is drawn from a study of T cells in Graves' hyperthyroidism and ophthalmopathy. Criteria for exclusion of patients were uncontrolled infection, other autoimmune disease, pregnancy or lactation.

V and J are TRBV2 and TRBJ2-7; D is unresolved. Sequencing was carried out using peripheral blood or thyroid tissue (not recorded which). This clonotype was sampled from an adult man with Graves' disease, either hyperthyroidism or ophthalmopathy (not recorded which). The CDR3 sequence: CASSTESGYEQYF. The DNA for the CDR3 is TGTGCCAGCAGTACCGAGAGTGGCTACGAGCAGTACTTC.